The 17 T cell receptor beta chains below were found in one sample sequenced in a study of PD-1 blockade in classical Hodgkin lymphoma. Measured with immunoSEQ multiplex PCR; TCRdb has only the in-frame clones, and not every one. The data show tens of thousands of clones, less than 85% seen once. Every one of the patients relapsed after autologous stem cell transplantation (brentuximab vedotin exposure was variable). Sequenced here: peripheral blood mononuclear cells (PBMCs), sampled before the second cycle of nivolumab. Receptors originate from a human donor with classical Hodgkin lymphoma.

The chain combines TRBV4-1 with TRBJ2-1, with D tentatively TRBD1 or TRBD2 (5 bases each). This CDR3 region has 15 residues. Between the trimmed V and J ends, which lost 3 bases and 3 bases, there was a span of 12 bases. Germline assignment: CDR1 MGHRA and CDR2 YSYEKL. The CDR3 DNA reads TGCGCCAGCAGCCAGGGACGCGGGCTCTACAATGAGCAGTTCTTC. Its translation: CASSQGRGLYNEQFF.

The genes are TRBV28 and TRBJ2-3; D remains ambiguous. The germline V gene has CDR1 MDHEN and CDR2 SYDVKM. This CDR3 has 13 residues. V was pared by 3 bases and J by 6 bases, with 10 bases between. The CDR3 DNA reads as TGTGCCAGCAGTTTCTGGGATTTCGATACGCAGTATTTT. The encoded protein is CASSFWDFDTQYF.

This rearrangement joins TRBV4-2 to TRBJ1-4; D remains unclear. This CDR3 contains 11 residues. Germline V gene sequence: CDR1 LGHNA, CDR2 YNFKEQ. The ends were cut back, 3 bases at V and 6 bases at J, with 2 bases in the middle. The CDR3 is CASSQDEKLFF. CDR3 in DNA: TGTGCCAGCAGCCAGGATGAAAAACTGTTTTTT.

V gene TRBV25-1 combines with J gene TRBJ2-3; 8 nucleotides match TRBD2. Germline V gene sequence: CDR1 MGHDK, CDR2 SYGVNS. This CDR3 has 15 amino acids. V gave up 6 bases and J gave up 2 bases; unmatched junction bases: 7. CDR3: CASRRAGGYTDTQYF. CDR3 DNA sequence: TGTGCCAGCAGACGGGCGGGAGGTTACACAGATACGCAGTATTTT.

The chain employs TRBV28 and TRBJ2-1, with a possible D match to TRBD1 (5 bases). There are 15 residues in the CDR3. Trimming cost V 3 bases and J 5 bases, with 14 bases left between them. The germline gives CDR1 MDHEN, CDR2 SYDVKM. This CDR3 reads CASSFAGKFDNEQFF. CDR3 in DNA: TGTGCCAGCAGTTTCGCAGGGAAGTTCGACAATGAGCAGTTCTTC.

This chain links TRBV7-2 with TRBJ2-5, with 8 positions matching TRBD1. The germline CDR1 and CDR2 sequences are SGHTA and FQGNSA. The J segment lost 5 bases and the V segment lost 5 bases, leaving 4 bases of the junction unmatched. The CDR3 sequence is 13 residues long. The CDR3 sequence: CASSGTGPETQYF. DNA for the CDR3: TGTGCCAGCAGCGGGACAGGCCCGGAGACCCAGTACTTC.

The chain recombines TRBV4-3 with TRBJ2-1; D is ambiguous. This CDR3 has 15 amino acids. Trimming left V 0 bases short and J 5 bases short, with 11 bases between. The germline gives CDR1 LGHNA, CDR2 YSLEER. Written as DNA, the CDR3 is TGCGCCAGCAGCCAAGATCTCCGCGGCCACAATGAGCAGTTCTTC. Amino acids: CASSQDLRGHNEQFF.

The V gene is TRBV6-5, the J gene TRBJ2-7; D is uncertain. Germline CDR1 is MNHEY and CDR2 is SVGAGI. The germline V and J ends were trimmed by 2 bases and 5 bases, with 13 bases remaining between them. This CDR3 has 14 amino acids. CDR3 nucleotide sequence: TGTGCCAGCAGTTACAGGGAATTCTTCCACGAGCAGTACTTC. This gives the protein CASSYREFFHEQYF.

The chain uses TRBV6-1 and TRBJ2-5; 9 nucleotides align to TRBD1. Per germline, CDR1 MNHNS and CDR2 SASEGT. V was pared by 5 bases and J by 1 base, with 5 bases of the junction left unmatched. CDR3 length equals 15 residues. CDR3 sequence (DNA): TGTGCCAGCAGTCTCCTACAGGGGGCCCAAGAGACCCAGTACTTC. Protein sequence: CASSLLQGAQETQYF.

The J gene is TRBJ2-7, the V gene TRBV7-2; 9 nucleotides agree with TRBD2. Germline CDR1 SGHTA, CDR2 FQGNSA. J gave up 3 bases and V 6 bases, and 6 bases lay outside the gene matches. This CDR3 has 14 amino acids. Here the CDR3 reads CASRPLAGNYEQYF. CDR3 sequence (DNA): TGTGCCAGCAGACCCCTAGCGGGAAACTACGAGCAGTACTTC.

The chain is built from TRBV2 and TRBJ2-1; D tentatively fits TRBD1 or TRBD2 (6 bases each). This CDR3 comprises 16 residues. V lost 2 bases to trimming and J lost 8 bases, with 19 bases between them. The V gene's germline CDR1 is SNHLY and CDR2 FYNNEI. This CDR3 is CASSELVQGGGDEQFF. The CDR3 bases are TGTGCCAGCAGTGAATTAGTACAGGGAGGCGGAGATGAGCAGTTCTTC.

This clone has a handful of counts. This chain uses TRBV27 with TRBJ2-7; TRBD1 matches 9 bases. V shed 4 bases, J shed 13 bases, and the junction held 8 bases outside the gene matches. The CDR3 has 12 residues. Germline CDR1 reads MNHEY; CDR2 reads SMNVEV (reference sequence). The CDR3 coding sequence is TGTGCCAGCAGTTCTACCGGGACAGGGATATACTTC. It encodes CASSSTGTGIYF.

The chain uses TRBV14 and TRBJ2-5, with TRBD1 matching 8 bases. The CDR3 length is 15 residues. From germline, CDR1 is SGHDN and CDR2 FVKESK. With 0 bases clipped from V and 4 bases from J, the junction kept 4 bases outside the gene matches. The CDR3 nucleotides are TGTGCCAGCAGCCAAGATTGGCAGGGGGCAGAGACCCAGTACTTC. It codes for CASSQDWQGAETQYF.

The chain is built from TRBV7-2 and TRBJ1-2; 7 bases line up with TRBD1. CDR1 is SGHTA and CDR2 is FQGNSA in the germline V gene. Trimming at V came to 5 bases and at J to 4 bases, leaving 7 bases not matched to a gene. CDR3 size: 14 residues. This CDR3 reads CASSRQGMGYGYTF. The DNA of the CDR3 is TGTGCCAGCAGCCGACAGGGTATGGGCTATGGCTACACCTTC.

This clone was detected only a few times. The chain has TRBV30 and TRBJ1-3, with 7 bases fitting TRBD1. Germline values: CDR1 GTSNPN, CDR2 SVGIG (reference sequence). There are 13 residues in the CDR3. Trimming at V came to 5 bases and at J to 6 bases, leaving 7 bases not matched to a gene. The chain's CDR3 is CAWGRQGANTIYF. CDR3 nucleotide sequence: TGTGCCTGGGGAAGACAGGGAGCAAACACCATATATTTT. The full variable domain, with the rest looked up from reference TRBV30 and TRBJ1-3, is SQTIHQWPATLVQPVGSPLSLECTVEGTSNPNLYWYRQAAGRGLQLLFYSVGIGQISSEVPQNLSASRPQDRQFILSSKKLLLSDSGFYLCAWGRQGANTIYFGEGSWLTVV.

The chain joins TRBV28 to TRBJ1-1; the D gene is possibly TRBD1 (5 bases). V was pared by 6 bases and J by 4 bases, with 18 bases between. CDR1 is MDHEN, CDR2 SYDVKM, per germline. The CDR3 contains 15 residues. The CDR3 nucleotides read TGTGCCAGCAGGCTGGCCCGGGGCCAGGGCACTGAAGCTTTCTTT. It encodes CASRLARGQGTEAFF.

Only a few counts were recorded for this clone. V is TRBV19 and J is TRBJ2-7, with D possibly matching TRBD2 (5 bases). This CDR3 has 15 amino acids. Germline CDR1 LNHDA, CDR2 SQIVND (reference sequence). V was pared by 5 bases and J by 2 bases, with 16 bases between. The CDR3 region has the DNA TGTGCCAGTAGTCTGGAGGACGGACCGACCTACGAGCAGTACTTC. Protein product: CASSLEDGPTYEQYF.